This is a list of T cell receptor beta chains from one sample in a study of T cell changes during pregnancy in multiple sclerosis. Measured with immunoSEQ multiplex PCR; TCRdb has only the in-frame clones, and not every one. Among around 23,000 clones listed, roughly 90% were seen once. The sequences come from CD8+ T cells from peripheral blood mononuclear cells, collected in the third trimester of pregnancy. The receptor set was obtained from a female donor in good health, enrolled as a control in a pregnancy study. CDR3s include the opening cysteine and the closing phenylalanine or tryptophan. The D gene is left open where the match is weak.

CDR3aa: CASSLGQNTEAFF
CDR3nt: TGTGCTAGCAGCTTAGGACAGAACACTGAAGCTTTCTTT
j_gene: TRBJ1-1
v_gene: TRBV7-7
d_gene: -

CDR3aa: CASSPGQGIDIQYF
CDR3nt: TGTGCCAGCAGCCCTGGACAGGGAATCGACATTCAGTACTTC
j_gene: TRBJ2-4
v_gene: TRBV5-6
d_gene: TRBD1

CDR3aa: CATSRGRGLGYGYTF
CDR3nt: TGTGCCACCAGCAGAGGTAGGGGGCTCGGCTATGGCTACACCTTC
j_gene: TRBJ1-2
v_gene: TRBV15
d_gene: TRBD1

CDR3aa: CASSPGGGPSTDTQYF
CDR3nt: TGTGCCAGCAGTCCCGGGGGGGGGCCTAGCACAGATACGCAGTATTTT
j_gene: TRBJ2-3
v_gene: TRBV27
d_gene: TRBD2

CDR3aa: CASSRGGAYQPQHF
CDR3nt: TGTGCCAGCAGCCGAGGGGGGGCTTATCAGCCCCAGCATTTT
j_gene: TRBJ1-5
v_gene: TRBV7-8
d_gene: -

CDR3aa: CASRGDWGEQYF
CDR3nt: TGTGCCAGCAGAGGGGATTGGGGCGAGCAGTACTTC
j_gene: TRBJ2-7
v_gene: TRBV9
d_gene: -

CDR3aa: CASSMTSGRGNEQFF
CDR3nt: TGTGCCAGTAGTATGACTAGCGGGAGAGGTAATGAGCAGTTCTTC
j_gene: TRBJ2-1
v_gene: TRBV19
d_gene: TRBD2

CDR3aa: CASSYSRGNGGNEQFF
CDR3nt: TGTGCCAGCAGTTACTCTCGGGGAAATGGTGGCAATGAGCAGTTCTTC
j_gene: TRBJ2-1
v_gene: TRBV6-6
d_gene: -

CDR3aa: CASSSGQGRQPQHF
CDR3nt: TGTGCCAGCAGCTCGGGACAGGGGAGACAGCCCCAGCATTTT
j_gene: TRBJ1-5
v_gene: TRBV7-9
d_gene: TRBD1

CDR3aa: CASSSNSGTSNEQFF
CDR3nt: TGTGCCAGCAGCTCAAATTCCGGGACATCCAATGAGCAGTTCTTC
j_gene: TRBJ2-1
v_gene: TRBV7-6
d_gene: -